This passage covers 20 T cell receptor beta chains from one sample sequenced in a study of T cell changes during pregnancy in multiple sclerosis. Sequencing was performed with immunoSEQ multiplex PCR; in TCRdb, only in-frame clones are kept and a portion is missing. The table shows tens of thousands of clones, with about 93% occurring only once. The sequences come from CD4+ T cells from peripheral blood mononuclear cells, collected in the third trimester of pregnancy. The receptors were gathered from a female donor with multiple sclerosis, enrolled in a pregnancy study.

The chain joins TRBV7-8 to TRBJ2-7; TRBD1 is a possible D gene (5 bases). CDR3 size: 15 residues. Trimming removed 4 bases from V and 3 bases from J, with 16 bases in between. Germline CDR1 is SGHVS and CDR2 is FQNEAQ. The CDR3 DNA sequence: TGTGCCAGCAGCTCCAGAGCAGGGATGGTCTACGAGCAGTACTTC. Encoded protein: CASSSRAGMVYEQYF.

This chain connects TRBV6-1 to TRBJ2-3; 8 nucleotides line up with TRBD2. Looked up from germline, CDR1 is MNHNS and CDR2 is SASEGT. After removal of 6 bases from V and 1 base from J, the junction contained 6 bases not matched to a gene. The CDR3 loop spans 15 amino acids. The CDR3 nucleotides read TGTGCCAGCAGATCGGGACTAGGAGGCACAGATACGCAGTATTTT. Translation gives CASRSGLGGTDTQYF.

V gene TRBV7-2 combines with J gene TRBJ2-7; D is unresolved. The CDR3 is 15 amino acids. V lost 3 bases and J lost 3, with 15 bases in between. Germline CDR1 and CDR2: SGHTA and FQGNSA. Written as DNA, the CDR3 is TGTGCCAGCAGCTTGACGTGGGCGAATAGCTACGAGCAGTACTTC. Protein: CASSLTWANSYEQYF.

The chain carries TRBV5-4 and TRBJ1-1; 9 bases are a match to TRBD1. Germline values: CDR1 SGHNT, CDR2 YYREEE (reference sequence). V was clipped by 2 bases and J by 6 bases; unmatched bases: 5. The CDR3 is made up of 14 amino acids. The DNA for the CDR3 is TGTGCCAGCAGCTTAGGACAGGGGAGGCCTGAAGCTTTCTTT. Residues: CASSLGQGRPEAFF.

The CDR3 here is CASRDIHSGANVLTF. The CDR3 DNA follows: TGTGCCAGCCGGGACATTCACTCTGGGGCCAACGTCCTGACTTTC. The rearrangement uses TRBV19 and TRBJ2-6, with a weak D call TRBD1 (6 bases). From germline, CDR1 is LNHDA and CDR2 SQIVND (reference sequence). Trimming removed 9 bases at V and 0 bases at J, with 12 bases between. This CDR3 is 15 amino acids long.

The V and J genes are TRBV11-3 and TRBJ1-1; the D is unclear. Trimming pared 5 bases from V and 1 base from J, leaving 8 bases between. CDR3 length equals 13 residues. Per germline, CDR1 SGHNT and CDR2 YENEEA. CDR3 coding DNA: TGTGCCAGCAGCCCGACACAGAACACTGAAGCTTTCTTT. This codes for CASSPTQNTEAFF.

This clone was seen only once. V usage is TRBV7-2 and J usage is TRBJ1-6, with TRBD1 as a possible D gene (6 bases). Germline V gene data show CDR1 as SGHTA and CDR2 as FQGNSA. The CDR3 is 16 residues long. The ends were cut back, 4 bases at V and 5 bases at J, with 15 bases in the middle. The CDR3 loop reads CASSSRGAANNSPLHF. As DNA, the CDR3 is TGTGCCAGCAGCTCTCGGGGGGCAGCAAATAATTCACCCCTCCACTTT.

The chain uses TRBV7-9 and TRBJ2-1; no firm D call. From germline, CDR1 is SEHNR and CDR2 FQNEAQ (reference sequence). The CDR3 extends over 12 amino acids. The ends were cut back, 5 bases at V and 5 bases at J, with 7 bases in the middle. DNA of the CDR3: TGTGCCAGCAGCCTTTCCGACAATGAGCAGTTCTTC. Encoded protein: CASSLSDNEQFF.

The chain has TRBV6-1 and TRBJ2-7, with D possibly being TRBD2 (5 bases). Germline assignment: CDR1 MNHNS and CDR2 SASEGT. V shed 7 bases and J shed 6 bases, with 22 bases lying between them. The CDR3 runs to 15 residues. CDR3 sequence: CASIPTRLGRGEQYF. CDR3 sequence (DNA): TGTGCCAGCATCCCTACCCGACTCGGTCGGGGCGAGCAGTACTTC.

The chain carries TRBV2 and TRBJ1-5, with D tentatively TRBD1 (6 bases). The V and J ends lost 1 base and 6 bases respectively, with 10 bases between them. CDR1 SNHLY and CDR2 FYNNEI come from the germline V gene. The CDR3 length is 14 residues. CDR3 sequence reads: CASSEEQGGQPQHF. CDR3 DNA: TGTGCCAGCAGTGAAGAACAGGGTGGTCAGCCCCAGCATTTT.

The genes are TRBV10-3 and TRBJ1-5, with a tentative D call TRBD1 (5 bases). This CDR3 spans 13 amino acids. CDR1 and CDR2 (germline): ENHRY, SYGVKD. V was trimmed by 3 bases and J by 6 bases, leaving 9 bases between them. CDR3 protein: CAISDRTSQPQHF. In DNA form, the CDR3 reads TGTGCCATCAGTGATCGGACAAGTCAGCCCCAGCATTTT.

This clone was found once. This sequence joins TRBV27 and TRBJ2-7, with TRBD2 matching over 8 bases. Germline CDR1 and CDR2: MNHEY and SMNVEV (reference sequence). Trimming took 0 bases from V and 2 from J; bases not matched to a gene: 3. CDR3 length equals 15 residues. CDR3 bases: TGTGCCAGCAGTTTATCCAGGACTAGCACCTACGAGCAGTACTTC. It encodes CASSLSRTSTYEQYF.

The genes are TRBV27 and TRBJ2-1, with TRBD2 matching over 8 bases. J gave up 2 bases and V 3 bases, and 6 bases lay outside the gene matches. CDR1 and CDR2 from the germline V gene are MNHEY and SMNVEV (reference sequence). This CDR3 spans 16 amino acids. The CDR3 is CASSFLAGLAYNEQFF. The CDR3, as DNA: TGTGCCAGCAGTTTTTTAGCGGGGTTAGCCTACAATGAGCAGTTCTTC.

The chain combines TRBV9 with TRBJ1-1; D unresolved. V gave up 1 base and J gave up 1 base, with 11 bases separating them. The germline V gene has CDR1 SGDLS and CDR2 YYNGEE. The CDR3 loop spans 15 amino acids. The CDR3 sequence is CASSVLGGGNTEAFF. CDR3 bases: TGTGCCAGCAGCGTATTGGGTGGAGGGAACACTGAAGCTTTCTTT.

The chain uses TRBV25-1 and TRBJ1-2; possibly TRBD1 for D (6 bases). The CDR3 has 14 residues. The V gene's germline CDR1 is MGHDK and CDR2 SYGVNS. Trimming removed 8 bases from V and 5 bases from J, with 18 bases in between. CDR3 sequence: CASLPPGQAYGYTF. In nucleotides, the CDR3 is TGTGCCAGCCTCCCCCCGGGACAAGCTTATGGCTACACCTTC.

This chain links TRBV11-2 with TRBJ2-7; 7 positions match TRBD1. The germline V gene has CDR1 SGHAT and CDR2 FQNNGV. The trim removed 7 bases at V and 3 bases at J, leaving 0 bases unmatched. This CDR3 is 11 amino acids long. DNA of the CDR3: TGTGCCAGCACAGGGGGCTACGAGCAGTACTTC. It encodes CASTGGYEQYF.

V gene TRBV7-2 combines with J gene TRBJ2-5; 8 bases match TRBD2. V gave up 7 bases and J gave up 5 bases; unmatched junction bases: 9. The CDR3 runs 14 residues. CDR1 SGHTA and CDR2 FQGNSA come from the germline V gene. CDR3 sequence (DNA): TGTGCCAGCACAGCGGGGGTCATGTCGGAGACCCAGTACTTC. Protein product: CASTAGVMSETQYF.

This clone was found a few times. This chain links TRBV2 with TRBJ1-1; D may be TRBD1 (5 bases). The CDR3 contains 15 residues. V was clipped by 6 bases and J by 1 base, with 15 bases between them. The germline CDR1 and CDR2 sequences are SNHLY and FYNNEI. The CDR3 region has the DNA TGTGCCAGCAGCAACCAGGGAACAGGGAACACTGAAGCTTTCTTT. Its protein product is CASSNQGTGNTEAFF.

This clone has a single count. J is TRBJ2-3 and V is TRBV5-1; 11 bases are shared with TRBD2. The V segment lost 0 bases and the J segment 2 bases; nucleotides outside the gene matches: 2. Germline V lookup: CDR1 SGHRS, CDR2 YFSETQ. This CDR3 region has 16 residues. The CDR3 region is CASSLDSGRDTDTQYF. DNA for the CDR3: TGCGCCAGCAGCTTGGATAGCGGGAGGGACACAGATACGCAGTATTTT.

This sequence joins TRBV7-2 and TRBJ2-5; 8 positions agree with TRBD2. CDR1 and CDR2 (germline): SGHTA, FQGNSA. This CDR3 is built from 15 residues. J was trimmed by 13 bases and V by 5 bases; bases with no gene match: 18. The CDR3 DNA follows: TGTGCCAGCAGCCTCACCTCAACAACTAGCGGCAAATGGTACTTC. It encodes CASSLTSTTSGKWYF.